This T cell receptor beta chain was found in a study of identical twins. General study results and limits: Without tracking the same donors, conclusions rested on cross-sectional statistical analysis. The abundant beta clonotypes from cord blood had fewer insertions, and memory repertoires had none of this.

Germline V lookup: CDR1 MNHEY, CDR2 SVGEGT. The CDR3 extends over 12 amino acids. Trimming stripped 2 bases from V and 4 bases from J, with 3 bases between. TCRdb fed the 5' RACE reads into MiXCR, producing one record per CDR3 protein. The table has about 330,000 distinct CDR3 sequences, 9% to 15% seen once. The sample holds a few counts of this clonotype. Its antigen is currently unknown. This sample was also put to use in a study of yellow fever vaccine responses in identical twins.

The sequencing input was CD8+ T cells sorted from blood. The V and J genes are TRBV6-2 or TRBV6-3 and TRBJ2-1; D is ambiguous. This receptor was obtained from a woman aged 18-29 years in good health. In DNA, the CDR3 is TGTGCCAGCAGTTACCATTACAATGAGCAGTTCTTC. Its protein is CASSYHYNEQFF.